The 16 T cell receptor beta chains listed next were all sequenced from one sample in a study of shared clonotypes between healthy human individuals. Measured with immunoSEQ multiplex PCR; TCRdb has only the in-frame clones, and not every one. There are 450,000 to 650,000 clones in the sample; roughly 72% occur only once, and around 12% lies in the top ten. The sequenced sample consisted of PBMCs. The receptors shown here come from a woman aged 40 to 55 in good health. Some clones in this sample may be carry-over from other donors' samples.

The genes are TRBV7-9 and TRBJ2-5; 7 nucleotides line up with TRBD1. From germline, CDR1 is SEHNR and CDR2 FQNEAQ (reference sequence). With V trimmed by 2 bases and J by 4 bases, 1 base remained unmatched. The CDR3 runs 13 residues. DNA of the CDR3: TGTGCCAGCAGCTTAACAGGGGCAGAGACCCAGTACTTC. It is translated as CASSLTGAETQYF.

The V gene is TRBV28, the J gene TRBJ2-7; D gene ambiguous. CDR3 size: 12 residues. Trimming took off 7 bases at V and 2 bases at J, with 9 bases between the two ends. In germline, CDR1 is MDHEN, CDR2 SYDVKM. The CDR3 bases are TGTGCCAGCACCATAAACACCTACGAGCAGTACTTC. Translated, it gives CASTINTYEQYF.

The chain carries TRBV29-1 and TRBJ2-2; 14 nucleotides line up with TRBD2. The germline V gene encodes CDR1 SQVTM and CDR2 ANQGSEA. The CDR3 spans 17 residues. Trimming at V came to 6 bases and at J to 1 base, leaving 7 bases not matched to a gene. The CDR3 coding sequence is TGCAGCGTCGGACTAGCGGGAGGAGGTGGGAACACCGGGGAGCTGTTTTTT. It encodes CSVGLAGGGGNTGELFF.

The CDR3 spells CASRRTGMNTEAFF. CDR3 in DNA: TGTGCCAGCAGGCGGACAGGGATGAACACTGAAGCTTTCTTT. V and J are TRBV25-1 and TRBJ1-1; 8 bases map to TRBD1. The length of the CDR3 is 14 residues. CDR1 and CDR2 from the germline V gene are MGHDK and SYGVNS. J lost 0 bases, V lost 6 bases, and 3 bases had no gene match.

This clone was recorded a few times. The chain couples TRBV10-1 to TRBJ1-5, with 9 bases matching TRBD1. The CDR3 length is 16 residues. Trimming at V came to 6 bases and at J to 0 bases, leaving 6 bases not matched to a gene. Germline lookup yields CDR1 WNHNN and CDR2 SYGVQD (reference sequence). The CDR3 sequence: CASSRRTGVSNQPQHF. CDR3 bases: TGCGCCAGCAGCCGAAGGACAGGGGTTAGCAATCAGCCCCAGCATTTT.

This rearrangement joins TRBV19 to TRBJ1-5, with a possible D match to TRBD1 (6 bases). Trimming removed 7 bases from V and 2 bases from J, with 15 bases in between. The CDR3 sequence is 15 residues long. Per the germline V gene, CDR1 is LNHDA and CDR2 is SQIVND (reference sequence). The DNA for the CDR3 is TGTGCCAGTAACCAGGGGACGGAGGGCAATCAGCCCCAGCATTTT. It yields the protein CASNQGTEGNQPQHF.

The chain links TRBV10-3 to TRBJ2-1, with 10 bases fitting TRBD1. The CDR3 covers 13 residues. Trimming removed 10 bases from V and 4 bases from J; junction bases left unmatched: 4. CDR1 and CDR2 from the germline V gene are ENHRY and SYGVKD. The CDR3 DNA reads as TGTGCCACCAAGGGACAGGGGTACAATGAGCAGTTCTTC. Its protein product is CATKGQGYNEQFF.

This sequence joins TRBV18 and TRBJ2-7; possibly TRBD2 for D (6 bases). The CDR3 is 13 amino acids. Per germline, CDR1 KGHSH and CDR2 LQKENI. Trimming took 6 bases from V and 3 from J, leaving 12 bases between them. CDR3 protein: CASSREAGYEQYF. CDR3 nucleotide sequence: TGTGCCAGCTCGCGTGAAGCGGGCTACGAGCAGTACTTC. The whole variable domain, filled in from reference TRBV18 and TRBJ2-7, reads NAGVMQNPRHLVRRRGQEARLRCSPMKGHSHVYWYRQLPEEGLKFMVYLQKENIIDESGMPKERFSAEFPKEGPSILRIQQVVRGDSAAYFCASSREAGYEQYFGPGTRLTVT.

The chain joins TRBV7-6 to TRBJ2-7, with D possibly matching TRBD1 (5 bases). Germline loops: CDR1 SGHVS, CDR2 FNYEAQ. V shed 5 bases and J shed 0 bases, with 8 bases lying between them. The CDR3 has 13 residues. CDR3 nucleotide sequence: TGTGCCAGCAGCCCCGACAGCTCCTACGAGCAGTACTTC. Protein sequence: CASSPDSSYEQYF.

The chain couples TRBV10-2 to TRBJ2-5, with 11 bases aligning to TRBD2. Germline V CDR1 and CDR2: WSHSY, SAAADI. Trimming at V came to 7 bases and at J to 4 bases, leaving 14 bases not matched to a gene. This CDR3 spans 17 amino acids. The CDR3 DNA reads TGCGCCAGCACCAGACTAGCGGGAAGGGATTTTGGAGAGACCCAGTACTTC. Protein sequence: CASTRLAGRDFGETQYF.

The chain joins TRBV7-9 to TRBJ2-1; no reliable D call. CDR3 length: 13 residues. Trimming took 0 bases from V and 9 from J, leaving 9 bases between them. CDR1 and CDR2 (germline): SEHNR, FQNEAQ (reference sequence). The CDR3 nucleotides read TGTGCCAGCAGCTTAGCTGGAGCAGGTGAGCAGTTCTTC. It yields the protein CASSLAGAGEQFF.

The chain has TRBV30 and TRBJ2-5; D may be TRBD2 (6 bases). CDR3 length: 14 amino acids. V was clipped by 0 bases and J by 4 bases, with 12 bases between them. Germline CDR1 and CDR2: GTSNPN and SVGIG (reference sequence). Here the CDR3 DNA reads TGTGCCTGGAGTGTACCTTGGGGGGTAGAGACCCAGTACTTC. Its protein product is CAWSVPWGVETQYF.

The V call is TRBV28, the J call TRBJ1-5; 8 bases are a match to TRBD1. This CDR3 region has 14 residues. From germline, CDR1 is MDHEN and CDR2 SYDVKM. V trimming: 7 bases; J trimming: 6 bases; junction bases outside the gene matches: 8. CDR3 nucleotide sequence: TGTGCCAGCAAGAAGACAGGGGCAGGTCAGCCCCAGCATTTT. Amino acids: CASKKTGAGQPQHF.

CDR3 sequence: CASSIGGGFNQPQHF. DNA for the CDR3: TGTGCCAGTAGTATAGGGGGGGGTTTCAATCAGCCCCAGCATTTT. The gene calls are TRBV19 and TRBJ1-5; possible D gene TRBD1, 5 bases. V lost 1 base and J lost 3, with 10 bases in between. Germline V gives CDR1 LNHDA, CDR2 SQIVND (reference sequence). The CDR3 covers 15 residues.

The rearrangement links TRBV5-1 to TRBJ2-3, with TRBD1 identical over 9 bases. J lost 0 bases, V lost 4 bases, and 3 bases had no gene match. The CDR3 loop spans 15 amino acids. Per the germline V gene, CDR1 is SGHRS and CDR2 is YFSETQ. CDR3: CASSRDRGSTDTQYF. CDR3 in DNA: TGCGCCAGCAGCCGCGACAGGGGGAGCACAGATACGCAGTATTTT.

J is TRBJ2-7 and V is TRBV30; the match to TRBD1 covers 11 bases. CDR1 and CDR2 (germline): GTSNPN, SVGIG (reference sequence). The CDR3 is made up of 19 amino acids. Losses at the gene ends were 3 bases for V and 2 bases for J; bases not matched to a gene: 18. The CDR3, as DNA: TGTGCCTGGAGACCACCGGGACAGGGGGTACTAGCGGAAGCCTACGAGCAGTACTTC. It encodes CAWRPPGQGVLAEAYEQYF.